This TCR beta chain was documented in a study of human T cells and chemical hapten exposure. Overall study context: Weekly administration of diphenylcyclopropenone to the scalp of patients continued throughout the approximately 24-week study.

TCRdb independently ran MiXCR on the RACE reads; one entry per CDR3 protein. Of approximately 80,000 distinct CDR3 sequences detected, around 15% appear once; the ten largest clones hold roughly 4.9%. This clonotype has only a few counts. Time point reported: pre-sensitization, week 0. The treatment: therapeutic diphenylcyclopropenone sensitization with weekly scalp DPC. The TCR sequence derives from a woman aged 45-60 years with alopecia areata. Some clones in this sample may be carry-over from other donors' samples. Sequences were derived from whole blood, sampled in connection with sensitization to the hapten diphenylcyclopropenone (DPC).

The CDR3, as DNA: TGTGCCAGCAGCCAGACAGGGGGCGGTTTCTACTATGGCTACACCTTC. This translates into CASSQTGGGFYYGYTF. The chain uses TRBV6-5 and TRBJ1-2, with 10 positions matching TRBD1. V shed 6 bases, J shed 3 bases, and the junction held 10 bases outside the gene matches. The CDR3 runs 16 residues. Germline CDR1 MNHEY, CDR2 SVGAGI.